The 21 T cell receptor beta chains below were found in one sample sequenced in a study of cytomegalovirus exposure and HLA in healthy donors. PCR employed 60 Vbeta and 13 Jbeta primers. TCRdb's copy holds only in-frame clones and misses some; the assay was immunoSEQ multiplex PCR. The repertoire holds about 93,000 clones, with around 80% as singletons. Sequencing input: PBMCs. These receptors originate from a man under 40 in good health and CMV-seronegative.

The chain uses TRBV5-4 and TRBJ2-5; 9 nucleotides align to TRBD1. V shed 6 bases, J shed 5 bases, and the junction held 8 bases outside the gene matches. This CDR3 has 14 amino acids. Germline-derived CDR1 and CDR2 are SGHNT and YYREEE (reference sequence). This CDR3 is CASTQQGAWETQYF. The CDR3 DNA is TGTGCCAGCACCCAACAGGGGGCTTGGGAGACCCAGTACTTC.

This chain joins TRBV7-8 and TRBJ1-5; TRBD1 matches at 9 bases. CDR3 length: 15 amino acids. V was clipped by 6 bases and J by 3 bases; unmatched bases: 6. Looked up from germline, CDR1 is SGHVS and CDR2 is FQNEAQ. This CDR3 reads CASRANRGLNQPQHF. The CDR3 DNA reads TGTGCCAGCAGGGCAAACAGGGGGCTCAATCAGCCCCAGCATTTT.

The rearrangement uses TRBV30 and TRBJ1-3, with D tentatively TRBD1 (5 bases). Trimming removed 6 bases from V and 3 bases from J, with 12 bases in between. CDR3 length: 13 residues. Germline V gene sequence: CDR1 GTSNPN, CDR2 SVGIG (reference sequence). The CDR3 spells CACTRVDGNTIYF. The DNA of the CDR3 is TGTGCCTGCACCAGGGTAGATGGAAACACCATATATTTT.

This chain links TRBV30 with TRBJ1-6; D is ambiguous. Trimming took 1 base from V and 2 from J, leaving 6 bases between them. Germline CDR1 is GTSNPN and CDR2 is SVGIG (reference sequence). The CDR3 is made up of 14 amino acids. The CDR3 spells CAWSAGTYNSPLHF. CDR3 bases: TGTGCCTGGAGTGCGGGGACCTATAATTCACCCCTCCACTTT.

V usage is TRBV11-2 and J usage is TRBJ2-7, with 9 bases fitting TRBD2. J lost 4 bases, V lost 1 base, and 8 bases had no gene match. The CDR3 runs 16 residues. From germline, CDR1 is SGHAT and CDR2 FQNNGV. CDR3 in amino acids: CASSLGRGGRGYEQYF. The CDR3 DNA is TGTGCCAGCAGCTTAGGTAGAGGCGGGAGGGGGTACGAGCAGTACTTC.

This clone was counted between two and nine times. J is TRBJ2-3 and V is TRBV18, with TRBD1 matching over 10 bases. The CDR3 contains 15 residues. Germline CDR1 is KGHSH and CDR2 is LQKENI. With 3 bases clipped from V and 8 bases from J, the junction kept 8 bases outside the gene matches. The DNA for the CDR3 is TGTGCCAGCTCACCCTCCGGGACAGGGGTTGGTACGCAGTATTTT. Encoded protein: CASSPSGTGVGTQYF.

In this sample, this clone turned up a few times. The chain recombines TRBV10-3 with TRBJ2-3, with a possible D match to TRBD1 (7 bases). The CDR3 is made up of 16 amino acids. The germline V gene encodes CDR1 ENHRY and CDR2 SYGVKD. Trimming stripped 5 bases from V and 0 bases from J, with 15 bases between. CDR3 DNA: TGTGCCATCAGTAAACAGGGGACTGCTAGCACAGATACGCAGTATTTT. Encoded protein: CAISKQGTASTDTQYF.

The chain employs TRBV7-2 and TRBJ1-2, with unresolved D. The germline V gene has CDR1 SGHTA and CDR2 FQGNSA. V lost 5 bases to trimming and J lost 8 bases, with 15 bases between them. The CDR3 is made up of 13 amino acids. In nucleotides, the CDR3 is TGTGCCAGCAGCCCGCTTTACTCGGGAGGCTACACCTTC. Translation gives CASSPLYSGGYTF.

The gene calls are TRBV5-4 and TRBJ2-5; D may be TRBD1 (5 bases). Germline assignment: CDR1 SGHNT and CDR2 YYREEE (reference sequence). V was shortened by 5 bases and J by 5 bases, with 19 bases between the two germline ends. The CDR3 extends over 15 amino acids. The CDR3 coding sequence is TGTGCCAGCAGACTGGACATCACGGCCTTCGAGACCCAGTACTTC. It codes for CASRLDITAFETQYF.

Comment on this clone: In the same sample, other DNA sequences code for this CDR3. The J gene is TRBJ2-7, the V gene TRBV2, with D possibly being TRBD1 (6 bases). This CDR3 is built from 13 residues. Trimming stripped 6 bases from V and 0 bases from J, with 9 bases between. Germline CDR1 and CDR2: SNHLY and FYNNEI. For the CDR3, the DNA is TGTGCCAGCAGACAGGGAACCTCCTACGAGCAGTACTTC. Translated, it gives CASRQGTSYEQYF.

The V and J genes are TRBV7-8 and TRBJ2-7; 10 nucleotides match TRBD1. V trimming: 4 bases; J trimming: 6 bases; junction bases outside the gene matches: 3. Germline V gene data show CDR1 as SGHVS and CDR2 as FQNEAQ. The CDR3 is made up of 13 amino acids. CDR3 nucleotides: TGTGCCAGCAGCTCTAGGACAGGGGGCGAGCAGTACTTC. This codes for CASSSRTGGEQYF. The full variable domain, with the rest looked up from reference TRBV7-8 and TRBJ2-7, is GAGVSQSPRYKVAKRGQDVALRCDPISGHVSLFWYQQALGQGPEFLTYFQNEAQLDKSGLPSDRFFAERPEGSVSTLKIQRTQQEDSAVYLCASSSRTGGEQYFGPGTRLTVT.

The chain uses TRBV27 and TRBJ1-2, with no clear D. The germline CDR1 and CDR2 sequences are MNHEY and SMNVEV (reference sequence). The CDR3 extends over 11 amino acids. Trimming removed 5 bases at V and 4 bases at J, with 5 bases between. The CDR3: CASSSGYGYTF. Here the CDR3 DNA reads TGTGCCAGCAGTAGCGGCTATGGCTACACCTTC.

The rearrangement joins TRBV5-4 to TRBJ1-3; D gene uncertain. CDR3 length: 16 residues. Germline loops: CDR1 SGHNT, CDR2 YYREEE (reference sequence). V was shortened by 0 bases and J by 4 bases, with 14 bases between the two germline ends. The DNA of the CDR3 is TGTGCCAGCAGCTTGGAGGCGAAGTGGCGGGGAAACACCATATATTTT. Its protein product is CASSLEAKWRGNTIYF.

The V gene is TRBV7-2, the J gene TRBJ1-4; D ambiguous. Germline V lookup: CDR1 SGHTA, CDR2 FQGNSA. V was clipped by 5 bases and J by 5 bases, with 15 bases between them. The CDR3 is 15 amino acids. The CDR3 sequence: CASSPGGLKNEKLFF. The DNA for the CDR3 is TGTGCCAGCAGCCCCGGCGGGCTAAAGAATGAAAAACTGTTTTTT.

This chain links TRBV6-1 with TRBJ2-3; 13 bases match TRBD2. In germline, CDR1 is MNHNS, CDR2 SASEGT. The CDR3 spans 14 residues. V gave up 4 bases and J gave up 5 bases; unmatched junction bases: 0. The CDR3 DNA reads TGTGCCAGCAGTGGACTAGCGGGGGGAGATACGCAGTATTTT. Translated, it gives CASSGLAGGDTQYF.

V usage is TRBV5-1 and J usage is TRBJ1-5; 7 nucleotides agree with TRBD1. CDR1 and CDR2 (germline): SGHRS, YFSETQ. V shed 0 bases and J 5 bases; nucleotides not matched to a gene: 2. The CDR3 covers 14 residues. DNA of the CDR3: TGCGCCAGCAGCTTGGTTACAGGGGATCAGCCCCAGCATTTT. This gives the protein CASSLVTGDQPQHF.

The CDR3 coding sequence is TGTGCCAGCAGTGTGGAGGTCTCTGGGGCCAACGTCCTGACTTTC. It is translated as CASSVEVSGANVLTF. This chain joins TRBV6-1 and TRBJ2-6; tentatively, D is TRBD2 (5 bases). With 4 bases removed from V and 0 bases from J, the gap between germline ends came to 7 bases. The CDR3 contains 15 residues. Germline V CDR1 and CDR2: MNHNS, SASEGT.

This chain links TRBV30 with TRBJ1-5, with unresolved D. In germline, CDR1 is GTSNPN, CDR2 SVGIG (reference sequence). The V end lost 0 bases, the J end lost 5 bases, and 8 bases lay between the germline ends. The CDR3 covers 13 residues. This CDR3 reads CAWSVAEDQPQHF. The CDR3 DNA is TGTGCCTGGAGTGTAGCCGAGGATCAGCCCCAGCATTTT.

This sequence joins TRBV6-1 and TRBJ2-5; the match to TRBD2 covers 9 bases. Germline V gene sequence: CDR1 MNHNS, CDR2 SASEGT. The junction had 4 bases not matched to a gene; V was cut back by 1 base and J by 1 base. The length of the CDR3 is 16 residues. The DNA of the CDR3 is TGTGCCAGCAGTGAAGTCCCTAGCGGGGCCCAAGAGACCCAGTACTTC. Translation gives CASSEVPSGAQETQYF.

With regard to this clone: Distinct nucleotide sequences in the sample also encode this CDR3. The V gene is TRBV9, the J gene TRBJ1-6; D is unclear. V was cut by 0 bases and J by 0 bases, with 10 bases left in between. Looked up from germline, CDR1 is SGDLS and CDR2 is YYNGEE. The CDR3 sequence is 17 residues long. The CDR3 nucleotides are TGTGCCAGCAGCGTAGCTGGGCAGAGCTCCTATAATTCACCCCTCCACTTT. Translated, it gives CASSVAGQSSYNSPLHF.

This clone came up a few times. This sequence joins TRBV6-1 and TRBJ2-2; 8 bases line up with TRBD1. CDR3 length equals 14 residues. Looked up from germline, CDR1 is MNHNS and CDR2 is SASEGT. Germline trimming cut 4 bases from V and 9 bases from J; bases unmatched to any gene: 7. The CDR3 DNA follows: TGTGCCAGCAGTGTGGGACAGGAGCGTCGGGAGCTGTTTTTT. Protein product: CASSVGQERRELFF.